The 27 T cell receptor beta chains reported below all come from one sample, sequenced in a study of tumor-infiltrating lymphocytes in oesophageal squamous cell carcinoma (dated by TCRdb to the mid-2010s). Library preparation used PCR. The sequencing machine was an Illumina HiSeq 2000. TCRdb reworked the public reads: Q25 trimming with fastp, MiXCR clone assembly, productive beta chains retained. Rows are combined by CDR3 protein, so each entry shows the most common genes and DNA. The sample profile shows 15,000 to 20,000 distinct CDR3 sequences; around 46% of them were found once. The ten largest account for roughly 33% of the sample. Sequenced sample: normal esophageal tissue next to the tumor. The origin of the receptors is a female donor with esophageal squamous cell carcinoma.

In regard to this clonotype: Without the conserved terminal phenylalanine or tryptophan, this CDR3 likely stems from a read error. The DNA is omitted, as the CDR3 cannot be located on it reliably, and the CDR3 follows TCRdb's listing. This chain links TRBV6-2 or TRBV6-3 with TRBJ2-1; no check of the table's D call, TRBD1, against the DNA was made. The CDR3 is 19 residues long, counting both termini. Germline V CDR1 and CDR2: MNHEY, SVGEGT. The CDR3 is CASSYSGTGGAYYGYTFGS.

The CDR3 region is CASSQSGVPHEQYF. The CDR3 bases are TGTGCCAGCAGCCAATCCGGGGTACCCCACGAGCAGTACTTC. The J gene is TRBJ2-7, the V gene TRBV3-1; D possibly corresponds to TRBD2 (5 bases). V lost 2 bases to trimming and J lost 5 bases, with 13 bases between them. Germline lookup yields CDR1 LGHDT and CDR2 YNNKEL (reference sequence). This CDR3 has 14 residues.

CDR3 region: CASRRGAGGPNKQYF. The DNA for the CDR3 is TGTGCCAGCAGGCGGGGGGCGGGAGGGCCTAATAAGCAGTACTTC. The rearrangement joins TRBV11-2 to TRBJ2-5; 9 bases line up with TRBD2. J lost 11 bases, V lost 6 bases, and 16 bases had no gene match. CDR1 is SGHAT and CDR2 is FQNNGV in the germline V gene. The CDR3 length is 15 residues.

This clonotype was observed a few times. The gene calls are TRBV10-3 and TRBJ2-1, with 8 bases fitting TRBD1. Germline trimming cut 6 bases from V and 3 bases from J; bases unmatched to any gene: 4. This CDR3 spans 14 amino acids. Germline-derived CDR1 and CDR2 are ENHRY and SYGVKD. CDR3 DNA sequence: TGTGCCATCAGCGGACAGGGAATCTACAATGAGCAGTTCTTC. Translation gives CAISGQGIYNEQFF.

Points on this clonotype: It is likely a read error, because the conserved phenylalanine at the end of the CDR3 is missing. It is unclear where the CDR3 begins or ends on the DNA, so no DNA is shown, and the CDR3 is as TCRdb lists it. This chain's CDR3 is CASSLGTGQETQYFGP. The rearrangement links TRBV7-6 to TRBJ2-3; TRBD2, as called in the table, went unchecked against the DNA. From germline, CDR1 is SGHVS and CDR2 FNYEAQ. A total of 16 residues make up the CDR3, ends included.

This clonotype was found many times. The rearrangement joins TRBV11-2 to TRBJ2-1, with 10 positions matching TRBD2. The DNA end favors TRBJ2-7, so the J call may be wrong. CDR1 is SGHAT and CDR2 is FQNNGV in the germline V gene. This CDR3 region has 19 residues. CDR3 in amino acids: CASSSVGLAEAGSYNEQYF. In nucleotides, the CDR3 is TGTGCCAGCAGCTCCGTAGGACTAGCGGAGGCCGGCTCCTACAATGAGCAGTACTTC.

The rearrangement joins TRBV11-2 to TRBJ2-7, with 12 bases fitting TRBD1. CDR1 and CDR2 from the germline V gene are SGHAT and FQNNGV. The CDR3 loop spans 14 amino acids. The trim removed 5 bases at V and 7 bases at J, leaving 6 bases unmatched. CDR3 residues: CASSRDRGPGEQYF. In nucleotides, the CDR3 is TGTGCCAGCAGCCGGGACAGGGGGCCGGGTGAGCAGTACTTC.

This clonotype was detected many times. The chain employs TRBV7-6 and TRBJ2-3, with 7 bases identical to TRBD2. The germline V gene encodes CDR1 SGHVS and CDR2 FNYEAQ. With 0 bases clipped from V and 5 bases from J, the junction kept 5 bases outside the gene matches. The CDR3 totals 15 residues. The CDR3 bases are TGTGCCAGCAGCTTAGCGGGGACTACCCTAGATACGCAGTATTTT. It is translated as CASSLAGTTLDTQYF.

This clonotype was observed a few times. The chain employs TRBV7-2 and TRBJ2-1; TRBD2 aligns across 12 bases. The J call may not be correct, given that the DNA end is closer to TRBJ2-7. This CDR3 is 14 amino acids long. Germline loops: CDR1 SGHTA, CDR2 FQGNSA. In DNA, the CDR3 is TGTGCCAGCAGCCCAGGACTAGCGGGAAACGAGCAGTACTTC. Its translation: CASSPGLAGNEQYF.

The rearrangement links TRBV7-8 to TRBJ2-3; the match to TRBD2 covers 11 bases. The CDR3 extends over 19 amino acids. The V segment lost 2 bases and the J segment 3 bases; nucleotides outside the gene matches: 13. In germline, CDR1 is SGHVS, CDR2 FQNEAQ. The CDR3 reads CASSLIQSIAGGPTDTQYF. DNA for the CDR3: TGTGCCAGCAGCTTAATCCAGAGTATAGCGGGAGGGCCGACAGATACGCAGTATTTT.

This clonotype was picked up a small number of times. The chain uses TRBV14 and TRBJ1-6; 9 bases line up with TRBD1. The junction had 7 bases not matched to a gene; V was cut back by 4 bases and J by 9 bases. Germline V gene data show CDR1 as SGHDN and CDR2 as FVKESK. The CDR3 totals 15 residues. The CDR3 protein is CASSLEDRGSSPLHF. The CDR3 bases are TGTGCCAGCAGCCTCGAGGACAGGGGAAGTTCACCCCTCCACTTT.

The rearrangement uses TRBV12-3 or TRBV12-4 and TRBJ2-6; D possibly uses TRBD1 or TRBD2 (5 bases each). TRBJ2-1 explains the end of the DNA better; the J call may be wrong. The CDR3 spans 16 residues. The CDR3 loop is CASGTFSTMNVNEQFF. As DNA, the CDR3 is TGTGCCAGCGGGACCTTTTCCACCATGAACGTCAATGAGCAGTTCTTC.

This clonotype was seen once. This may arise from a read error, as a much more abundant clone is one base away. V and J are TRBV5-3 and TRBJ1-1; a possible D gene is TRBD1 (6 bases). The DNA end lines up better with TRBJ2-2; the J call may be wrong. TRBV5-3 is labeled an ORF, and its function is uncertain. The CDR3 runs 14 residues. CDR3 sequence: CASSLNRDHRELFF. In DNA form, the CDR3 reads TGTGCCAGCAGCCTTAACAGGGACCACAGGGAGCTGTTTTTT.

The CDR3 reads CASSLTRYNEQYF. Here the CDR3 DNA reads TGTGCCAGCAGCTTAACCAGATACAATGAGCAGTACTTC. The J gene is TRBJ2-7, the V gene TRBV7-6; D remains unclear. With 2 bases removed from V and 7 bases from J, the gap between germline ends came to 12 bases. This CDR3 spans 13 amino acids. Germline assignment: CDR1 SGHVS and CDR2 FNYEAQ.

This clonotype was seen at least ten times. This chain joins TRBV4-1 and TRBJ2-1; D gene uncertain. The CDR3 sequence is 17 residues long. Germline-derived CDR1 and CDR2 are MGHRA and YSYEKL. V was clipped by 5 bases and J by 4 bases, with 21 bases between them. The DNA of the CDR3 is TGCGCCAGCAGCGAAGGTCTAACGACCGTCTTGTACAATGAGCAGTTCTTC. Encoded protein: CASSEGLTTVLYNEQFF.

The chain recombines TRBV7-9 with TRBJ2-6; D not certain. Matching the DNA end better, TRBJ2-7 makes the J call doubtful. In germline, CDR1 is SEHNR, CDR2 FQNEAQ (reference sequence). This CDR3 is built from 12 residues. For the CDR3, the DNA is TGTGCCAGCAGCACATCAAACTACGAGCAGTACTTC. Translating it yields CASSTSNYEQYF.

This clonotype was counted between two and nine times. A read error may explain this, as a much larger clone is one base away. This rearrangement joins TRBV10-2 to TRBJ1-5; 7 bases line up with TRBD1. Per germline, CDR1 WSHSY and CDR2 SAAADI. The CDR3 runs to 15 residues. The CDR3 region has the DNA TGCGCCAGCCGAGCCGAGGGGGCACGAAATCAGCCCGAGCATTTT. It specifies CASRAEGARNQPEHF.

The V call is TRBV7-6, the J call TRBJ1-4; 7 nucleotides agree with TRBD1. This CDR3 comprises 15 residues. Looked up from germline, CDR1 is SGHVS and CDR2 is FNYEAQ. The J segment lost 0 bases and the V segment lost 4 bases, leaving 2 bases of the junction unmatched. The CDR3 region is CASSSGTATNEKLFF. The CDR3 DNA is TGTGCCAGCAGCTCCGGGACAGCAACTAATGAAAAACTGTTTTTT.

A few counts support this clonotype. One end of the junction does not line up with germline, which may come from a read error. The rearrangement links TRBV6-6 to TRBJ2-4; D gene ambiguous. The CDR3 is 18 amino acids. Per the germline V gene, CDR1 is MNHNY and CDR2 is SVGAGI (reference sequence). The CDR3 is CASSAMIIYSSYNSPLHF. CDR3 coding DNA: TGTGCCAGCAGTGCAATGATAATTTATAGCTCCTATAATTCACCCCTCCACTTC.

The chain couples TRBV2 to TRBJ2-3; unclear D gene. CDR1 is SNHLY and CDR2 is FYNNEI in the germline V gene. The CDR3 is 14 amino acids. V was pared by 4 bases and J by 0 bases, with 8 bases between. CDR3 nucleotide sequence: TGTGCCAGCAGTGGCTTTGCTAGCACAGATACGCAGTATTTT. This sequence encodes CASSGFASTDTQYF.

This clonotype was counted many times. This chain joins TRBV6-1 and TRBJ1-1; 7 positions agree with TRBD1. Trimming removed 7 bases from V and 4 bases from J; junction bases left unmatched: 3. Germline-derived CDR1 and CDR2 are MNHNS and SASEGT. CDR3 size: 12 residues. CDR3 bases: TGTGCCAGCAACCGGGACAGCACTGAAGCTTTCTTT. This translates into CASNRDSTEAFF.

This clonotype was counted many times. Written as DNA, the CDR3 is TGTGCCAGCAATAAGGGGGCAGGCTACGAGCAGTACTTC. This translates into CASNKGAGYEQYF. The chain combines TRBV7-9 with TRBJ2-7; 7 bases agree with TRBD1. The CDR3 totals 13 residues. Germline V gives CDR1 SEHNR, CDR2 FQNEAQ (reference sequence). V shed 7 bases and J 3 bases; nucleotides not matched to a gene: 6.

The V gene is TRBV3-1, the J gene TRBJ2-1; 13 nucleotides agree with TRBD2. The J call may be faulty, since TRBJ2-7 better matches the DNA end. The CDR3 spans 15 residues. In germline, CDR1 is LGHDT, CDR2 YNNKEL (reference sequence). The CDR3 loop is CASSRGLAGSYEQYF. The CDR3 DNA reads as TGTGCCAGCAGCCGGGGACTAGCGGGGTCCTACGAGCAGTACTTC.

This clonotype appeared a single time. The chain couples TRBV7-9 to TRBJ2-1; 12 positions agree with TRBD2. CDR1 and CDR2 (germline): SEHNR, FQNEAQ (reference sequence). The CDR3 has 14 amino acids. The ends lost 5 bases at V and 10 bases at J; junction bases unmatched: 6. The CDR3 nucleotides are TGTGCCAGCAGCCCAGGACTAGCGGGAAACGAGCAGTTCTTC. This sequence encodes CASSPGLAGNEQFF.

This clonotype was counted at least ten times. V gene TRBV6-1 combines with J gene TRBJ1-2; 7 bases align to TRBD1. The CDR3 is 14 residues long. Germline V gene data show CDR1 as MNHNS and CDR2 as SASEGT. Trimming took 6 bases from V and 6 from J; bases not matched to a gene: 10. The CDR3 bases are TGTGCCAGCAGCCGTAGACAGGGCGGTGATGGCTACACCTTC. The encoded protein is CASSRRQGGDGYTF.

This clonotype showed up just a few times. The rearrangement links TRBV27 to TRBJ2-5, with a weak D call TRBD2 (6 bases). Germline assignment: CDR1 MNHEY and CDR2 SMNVEV (reference sequence). Trimming shortened V by 4 bases and J by 7 bases, and 16 bases separated the two germline ends. CDR3 length: 14 amino acids. DNA for the CDR3: TGTGCCAGCAGTTCCGGGACTGCCACGGGGACCCAGTACTTC. Residues: CASSSGTATGTQYF.

This clonotype is medium-sized. V is TRBV28 and J is TRBJ1-5; TRBD1 is a possible D gene (5 bases). The germline gives CDR1 MDHEN, CDR2 SYDVKM. Trimming stripped 8 bases from V and 3 bases from J, with 11 bases between. This CDR3 has 13 amino acids. The CDR3 nucleotides are TGTGCCAGCGTGGGACGGCTCAATCAGCCCCAGCATTTT. Translating gives CASVGRLNQPQHF.